This T cell receptor beta chain was sequenced during a study of human T cells and chemical hapten exposure. Study details: Yields of TCR per sample differed, chiefly owing to small differences in pooled library volume. Study-wide results and limits: Those TCRs sitting above 1 in 1000 frequency stayed the same with DPC sensitization.

Time point: healthy volunteer bleed at 2 weeks. Total RNA was isolated from whole blood that had not been fractionated. This clonotype was picked up many times. Its matching antigen is unknown. Library preparation tagged each individual cDNA molecule with a unique molecular identifier. Each CDR3 protein gets one entry after TCRdb re-called the RACE reads with MiXCR. The sample comprises under 95,000 distinct CDR3 sequences, about 8.6% of which are singletons, and 2.5% to 3% rests with the top ten. Germline CDR1 and CDR2: SQVTM and ANQGSEA. The V gene end was trimmed by 5 bases and the J gene end by 1 base; junction bases not matched to a gene: 8. The CDR3 is 16 amino acids.

Source material: whole blood. The source is a female donor in good health. Some clones in this sample may be carry-over from other donors' samples. The chain is built from TRBV29-1 and TRBJ2-2, with 9 bases fitting TRBD2. The CDR3 sequence is CSVLSAGGMNTGELFF. DNA for the CDR3: TGCAGCGTTTTATCTGCGGGAGGGATGAACACCGGGGAGCTGTTTTTT.